Sequencing of this T cell receptor (beta chain) was carried out in a study of T-cell memory formation after mild COVID-19. General study findings and limits: Contracting CD4+ clones were located mainly in CM and EM, and CD8+ clones in EMRA.

The TCR alpha and TCR beta cDNA libraries, bearing sample barcodes and UMIs, were generated by 5'RACE using constant-segment primers. TCRdb passed the 5' RACE reads through MiXCR, listing each CDR3 protein once. Here the sample spans almost 250,000 distinct CDR3 sequences, approximately 15% being singletons. This clonotype was counted a few times. What it recognizes is unknown. The sequenced material came from PBMCs or a T cell subset sorted from them (not recorded which). The receptor was derived from an adult woman who had mild COVID-19 (a few samples of this study predate the infection). Cell type and time point are not known.

CDR3 protein: CASSPLRDRRVEAFF. Here the CDR3 DNA reads TGTGCCAGCAGTCCTCTCCGGGACCGGAGAGTTGAAGCTTTCTTT. The chain is built from TRBV6-2 or TRBV6-3 and TRBJ1-1; TRBD1 is a possible D gene (5 bases). The CDR3 contains 15 residues. The V end was cut by 5 bases, the J end by 7 bases, with 20 bases between. Germline CDR1 and CDR2: MNHEY and SVGEGT.